This is a list of T cell receptor beta chains from one sample in a study of T-cell memory formation after mild COVID-19. TCRdb re-called the 5' RACE reads with MiXCR, one entry per CDR3 protein. This table has about 540,000 distinct CDR3 sequences, roughly 21% appearing once. Material: PBMCs or a T cell subset sorted from them (not recorded which). The source is an adult woman who had mild COVID-19 (a few samples of this study predate the infection). Cell type and time point are not known. Each CDR3 is given with its conserved first and last residue. A D gene is named only where the DNA matches it firmly. Expanded clones are given a class, and other clones once, few, many or no size at all.

v_gene	abundance	d_gene	j_gene	CDR3nt	CDR3aa
TRBV6-2/TRBV6-3	few	TRBD1	TRBJ2-7	TGTGCCAGCAGTTACCGGGGGACAGGGTCCTACGAGCAGTACTTC	CASSYRGTGSYEQYF
TRBV2	.	TRBD1	TRBJ1-5	TGTGCCAGCAGGGGGGACAGTTTTAATCAGCCCCAGCATTTT	CASRGDSFNQPQHF
TRBV5-1	few	.	TRBJ1-1	TGCGCCAGCAGCTTTGGCGTCAGGGGACGCGGGTCCAGTGTGAACACTGAAGCTTTCTTT	CASSFGVRGRGSSVNTEAFF
TRBV29-1	.	.	TRBJ2-5	TGCAGCGTTGAAGAGCTGTCATGGGCGGGGGAGACCCAGTACTTC	CSVEELSWAGETQYF
TRBV7-8	.	.	TRBJ2-7	TGTGCCAGCAGCCCCCGCGGGCGGGGTCCCTACGAGCAGTACTTC	CASSPRGRGPYEQYF
TRBV7-9	.	TRBD1	TRBJ1-1	TGTGCCAGCAGCTTCGCGACAGGGGTGAGGGCTTTCTTT	CASSFATGVRAFF
TRBV11-2	.	.	TRBJ2-7	TGTGCCAGCAGCTTAGATAGCGACAGGTACGAGCAGTACTTC	CASSLDSDRYEQYF
TRBV6-6	few	TRBD2	TRBJ2-3	TGTGCCAGCAGTTACTCGTCTAGCGGGACAAATACGCAGTATTTT	CASSYSSSGTNTQYF
TRBV14	.	.	TRBJ2-2	TGTGCCAGCAGCCAATTCCAGGGGCGTATTGCCGGGGAGCTGTTTTTT	CASSQFQGRIAGELFF
TRBV10-3	.	TRBD2	TRBJ2-7	TGTGCCATCAGGGTGACTAGCGCTATGGAGCAGTACTTC	CAIRVTSAMEQYF
TRBV11-3	many	TRBD1	TRBJ2-1	TGTGCCAGCAGCTTACTACCGGGACAGGGGACCAACAATGAGCAGTTCTTC	CASSLLPGQGTNNEQFF
TRBV5-1	few	TRBD2	TRBJ2-3	TGCGCCAGCAGCAATAGCGGGGCTAGCACAGATACGCAGTATTTT	CASSNSGASTDTQYF
TRBV20-1	.	.	TRBJ1-4	TGCAGTGCTAGATCCCGGGACGGTAGCCCTAATGAAAAACTGTTTTTT	CSARSRDGSPNEKLFF
TRBV19	.	.	TRBJ2-3	TGTGCCAGTAGTATGGTTAGCTTGGCAGATACGCAGTATTTT	CASSMVSLADTQYF
TRBV5-1	few	.	TRBJ2-3	TGCGCCAGCAGTCTTCTAGGCGGGACACATAGGACACGGGATACGCAGTATTTT	CASSLLGGTHRTRDTQYF
TRBV4-1	.	TRBD1	TRBJ2-7	TGCGCCAGCAGCCAGTACTCGGACAGGGGGACCTACGAGCAGTACTTC	CASSQYSDRGTYEQYF
TRBV20-1	few	TRBD1	TRBJ2-7	TGCAGTGCTAGAGACCCCGGGACAGGGGGCCTCGAGCAGTACTTC	CSARDPGTGGLEQYF
TRBV7-9	few	TRBD2	TRBJ2-2	TGTGCCAGCAGCTATGTCCGAACTAGCGGGGGGACGACCGGGGAGCTGTTTTTT	CASSYVRTSGGTTGELFF
TRBV6-5	.	.	TRBJ1-5	TGTGCCAGCAGACTCACTGCTATAGTGGGACATCAAGACAATCAGCCCCAGCATTTT	CASRLTAIVGHQDNQPQHF
TRBV3-1	.	.	TRBJ2-1	TGTGCCAGCAGTGTTAGTGCCTCCTACAATGAGCAGTTCTTC	CASSVSASYNEQFF
TRBV20-1	few	.	TRBJ2-3	TGCAGTGCTCCGAAGGGGACTACAGATACGCAGTATTTT	CSAPKGTTDTQYF
TRBV7-2	.	TRBD1	TRBJ1-6	TGTGCCAGCACGCTCTCGACAGGGGTTTATTCACCCCTCCACTTT	CASTLSTGVYSPLHF
TRBV6-5	few	.	TRBJ2-4	TGTGCCAGCAGTTATGTGCCGGGGAACATTCAGTACTTC	CASSYVPGNIQYF
TRBV7-2	.	TRBD1	TRBJ2-2	TGTGCCAGCAGCTTATACAGGGGTTCTACCGGGGAGCTGTTTTTT	CASSLYRGSTGELFF
TRBV10-3	few	TRBD1	TRBJ1-1	TGTGCCATCAGGGGACAGGGAAGGAACACTGAAGCTTTCTTT	CAIRGQGRNTEAFF
TRBV9	few	.	TRBJ2-1	TGTGCCAGCAGCGTAATGAGCGCCAACGACAATGAGCAGTTCTTC	CASSVMSANDNEQFF
TRBV5-1	.	TRBD1	TRBJ2-1	TGCGCCAGCAGCACGGACAGGGTAGGCATCGGTGAGCAGTTCTTC	CASSTDRVGIGEQFF
TRBV12-3/TRBV12-4	.	.	TRBJ1-1	TGTGCCAGCAGTCGGGATTCCGCAAAAGCTTTCTTT	CASSRDSAKAFF
TRBV20-1	few	TRBD1	TRBJ2-1	TGCAGTGCTAGCGTCAGTCAGGGGGCGATTGATGAGCAGTTCTTC	CSASVSQGAIDEQFF
TRBV25-1	.	.	TRBJ2-5	TGTGACAGCAGTGATTCCGGGACGCCGCAAGAGACCCAGTACTTC	CDSSDSGTPQETQYF
TRBV5-4	few	.	TRBJ2-2	TGTGCCAGCAGCTTGGCTGGGTCCTTGAACACCGGGGAGCTGTTTTTT	CASSLAGSLNTGELFF
TRBV14	few	.	TRBJ1-1	TGTGCCAGCAGCCGGGGGGTCGCGGGCACTGAAGCTTTCTTT	CASSRGVAGTEAFF
TRBV11-2	.	.	TRBJ1-2	TGTGCCAGCAGCCCCGGTGGGACCGAGGGGTATGGCTACACCTTC	CASSPGGTEGYGYTF
TRBV20-1	few	.	TRBJ1-1	TGCAGTGCTAGAGAAAGGGGGTTGAACACTGAAGCTTTCTTT	CSARERGLNTEAFF
TRBV13	.	.	TRBJ2-7	TGTGCCAGCAGCTACACCAGGGTCGACGAGCAGTACTTC	CASSYTRVDEQYF
TRBV7-2	few	TRBD1	TRBJ2-5	TGTGCCAGCAGCGGCCGGGACAGGGCAAGGGAAGAGACCCAGTACTTC	CASSGRDRAREETQYF
TRBV29-1	few	TRBD1	TRBJ2-3	TGCAGCGGCCGGACAGGGGGCCAGACAGATACGCAGTATTTT	CSGRTGGQTDTQYF
TRBV27	.	.	TRBJ1-2	TGTGCCAGCAGTTCCGCAGACCACTCCAGAAGTTTCTATGGCTACACCTTC	CASSSADHSRSFYGYTF
TRBV20-1	few	TRBD1	TRBJ1-5	TGCAGTGCTAGACCAGGGGGGCGCGAAAATCAGCCCCAGCATTTT	CSARPGGRENQPQHF
TRBV4-1	many	TRBD1	TRBJ2-2	TGCGCCAGCAGCTTTGACAGGGCCCCCGGGGAGCTGTTTTTT	CASSFDRAPGELFF
TRBV12-3/TRBV12-4	.	.	TRBJ2-6	TGTGCCAGCAGTTTGGCTTCGAGCTCTGGGGCCAACGTCCTGACTTTC	CASSLASSSGANVLTF
TRBV11-2	.	.	TRBJ1-1	TGTGCCAGCAGCTTAGATTTTCGACGAACTGAAGCTTTCTTT	CASSLDFRRTEAFF
TRBV27	few	.	TRBJ2-4	TGTGCCAGCAGTTTAAGACAGGGCGGGGTCATTCAGTACTTC	CASSLRQGGVIQYF
TRBV6-5	.	.	TRBJ2-5	TGTGCCAGCAGTTACTCGTCTGGGCCAGAGACCCAGTACTTC	CASSYSSGPETQYF
TRBV27	.	.	TRBJ2-1	TGTGCCAGCAGGTCCCCCCACTCAGGGCTTTTGCCCAATGAGCAGTTCTTC	CASRSPHSGLLPNEQFF
TRBV5-1	many	TRBD1	TRBJ2-4	TGCGCCAGCAGCTTGGGAGGTGGGACAGTCGCCAAAAACATTCAGTACTTC	CASSLGGGTVAKNIQYF
TRBV5-6	.	.	TRBJ1-1	TGTGCCAGCAGCTTCCAGTACACTGAAGCTTTCTTT	CASSFQYTEAFF
TRBV5-1	few	.	TRBJ1-3	TGCGCCAGCGCCACTCTAGGACTTTCAGGAAACACCATATATTTT	CASATLGLSGNTIYF
TRBV12-3/TRBV12-4	few	TRBD2	TRBJ2-7	TGTGCCAGCAGTTTAGGCGGGAGGGTTTACGAGCAGTACTTC	CASSLGGRVYEQYF